The 11 T cell receptor beta chains presented below share a single source sample, sequenced in a study of spatial heterogeneity in lung cancer. Documented time point: sample taken at primary tumor resection. TCRdb fed the 5' RACE reads into MiXCR, producing one record per CDR3 protein. The sample yields roughly 48,000 distinct CDR3 sequences, roughly 5% seen once. This sample comprised PBMCs, obtained at surgery. Receptors originate from a male donor with early-stage non-small cell lung cancer.

This clonotype was counted at least ten times. V is TRBV28 and J is TRBJ2-1; D uncertain. Trimming removed 2 bases from V and 3 bases from J, with 14 bases in between. There are 16 residues in the CDR3. The germline CDR1 and CDR2 sequences are MDHEN and SYDVKM. CDR3 in DNA: TGTGCCAGCAGTTTACGTCCGCGGCAATTCTACAATGAGCAGTTCTTC. It translates to CASSLRPRQFYNEQFF.

This clonotype was detected many times. This chain connects TRBV5-8 to TRBJ2-1, with 8 bases aligning to TRBD2. The length of the CDR3 is 15 residues. CDR1 is SGHTS, CDR2 YDEGEE, per germline. Trimming at V came to 2 bases and at J to 3 bases, leaving 4 bases not matched to a gene. The CDR3 bases are TGTGCCAGCAGCTTTCGGGCGGGAGGCTACAATGAGCAGTTCTTC. This translates into CASSFRAGGYNEQFF. The variable domain in full, with the rest retrieved from reference TRBV5-8 and TRBJ2-1, is EAGVTQSPTHLIKTRGQQATLRCSPISGHTSVYWYQQALGLGLQFLLWYDEGEERNRGNFPPRFSGRQFPNYSSELNVNALELEDSALYLCASSFRAGGYNEQFFGPGTRLTVL.

This clonotype has a count of ten or more. The genes are TRBV11-2 and TRBJ2-6; TRBD1 is a possible D gene (6 bases). Germline V lookup: CDR1 SGHAT, CDR2 FQNNGV. The CDR3 is 18 amino acids. Trimming removed 4 bases from V and 1 base from J, with 17 bases in between. CDR3 DNA sequence: TGTGCCAGCAGCTACTCCGGGTGGGGACAATCTGGGGCCAACGTCCTGACTTTC. Its translation: CASSYSGWGQSGANVLTF.

This clonotype has ten or more counts. The rearrangement links TRBV12-3 or TRBV12-4 to TRBJ2-1; 13 positions match TRBD2. Unmatched junction bases numbered 5, after V lost 6 bases and J lost 3 bases. The CDR3 has 16 amino acids. This chain's CDR3 is CASSPGLAGVYNEQFF. CDR3 bases: TGTGCCAGCAGCCCCGGACTAGCGGGAGTCTACAATGAGCAGTTCTTC.

This clonotype appeared many times. V gene TRBV5-5 combines with J gene TRBJ1-1; TRBD1 matches at 7 bases. Trimming removed 0 bases from V and 7 bases from J; junction bases left unmatched: 9. CDR1 SGHKS and CDR2 YYEKEE come from the germline V gene (reference sequence). This CDR3 spans 15 amino acids. The CDR3 region is CASSLGLDRYREAFF. The CDR3 DNA sequence: TGTGCCAGCAGCTTGGGGCTGGACAGGTACCGTGAAGCTTTCTTT.

At least ten counts were recorded for this clonotype. The rearrangement uses TRBV4-1 and TRBJ1-5; D remains ambiguous. Germline-derived CDR1 and CDR2 are MGHRA and YSYEKL. The CDR3 extends over 13 amino acids. V lost 1 base and J lost 4, with 5 bases in between. CDR3 sequence reads: CASSQGGNQPQHF. The CDR3 DNA reads as TGCGCCAGCAGCCAAGGAGGGAATCAGCCCCAGCATTTT.

This clonotype showed up many times. This chain links TRBV20-1 with TRBJ2-3, with D unclear. Germline assignment: CDR1 DFQATT and CDR2 SNEGSKA (reference sequence). The CDR3 covers 14 residues. Trimming removed 3 bases from V and 1 base from J, with 11 bases in between. CDR3 in amino acids: CSASGSLGTDTQYF. The CDR3 nucleotides are TGCAGTGCTAGCGGGTCTCTAGGCACAGATACGCAGTATTTT.

This clonotype was counted at least ten times. The V and J genes are TRBV5-4 and TRBJ2-2; the D gene is possibly TRBD2 (6 bases). CDR1 and CDR2 (germline): SGHNT, YYREEE (reference sequence). CDR3 length equals 15 residues. V lost 0 bases and J lost 4, with 10 bases in between. The CDR3: CASSLGSGATGELFF. For the CDR3, the DNA is TGTGCCAGCAGCTTGGGTAGCGGCGCCACCGGGGAGCTGTTTTTT.

This clonotype showed up just a few times. This chain links TRBV13 with TRBJ2-7, with D maybe TRBD2 (7 bases). This CDR3 spans 12 amino acids. Per the germline V gene, CDR1 is PRHDT and CDR2 is FYEKMQ (reference sequence). Trimming took 4 bases from V and 5 from J, leaving 9 bases between them. The CDR3 DNA is TGTGCCAGCAGCTCGGGGGGCGACGAGCAGTACTTC. It codes for CASSSGGDEQYF.

The rearrangement links TRBV5-6 to TRBJ2-5; D might be TRBD2 (5 bases). There are 15 residues in the CDR3. Germline lookup yields CDR1 SGHDT and CDR2 YYEEEE. Trimming stripped 1 base from V and 0 bases from J, with 10 bases between. The CDR3 is CASSLSGVHQETQYF. In nucleotides, the CDR3 is TGTGCCAGCAGCTTGTCCGGGGTACACCAAGAGACCCAGTACTTC. Together with reference TRBV5-6 and TRBJ2-5, the CDR3 gives the full variable domain: DAGVTQSPTHLIKTRGQQVTLRCSPKSGHDTVSWYQQALGQGPQFIFQYYEEEERQRGNFPDRFSGHQFPNYSSELNVNALLLGDSALYLCASSLSGVHQETQYFGPGTRLLVL.

This clonotype was found many times. This sequence joins TRBV4-3 and TRBJ2-1; 7 nucleotides align to TRBD2. CDR3 length: 15 residues. Trimming removed 3 bases from V and 7 bases from J; junction bases left unmatched: 9. Looked up from germline, CDR1 is LGHNA and CDR2 is YSLEER. The CDR3 DNA reads TGCGCCAGCAGCCAGCTACTGGGAGGGCCTAATGAGCAGTTCTTC. Translated, it gives CASSQLLGGPNEQFF.